These 21 T cell receptor beta chains came from one sample sequenced in a study of identical twins. Via MiXCR, TCRdb re-called the 5' RACE reads, giving one row per CDR3 protein. The sample has around 250,000 distinct CDR3 sequences, roughly an eighth seen once. These records were also assigned to another study, of yellow fever vaccine responses in identical twins.

The specimen was memory (CD45RO+) T cells sorted from blood. Every receptor here comes from a woman younger than 30 in good health.

This chain uses TRBV9 with TRBJ2-7; 7 nucleotides line up with TRBD1. V lost 4 bases, J lost 2 bases, and 12 bases stayed unmatched. CDR3 length: 16 residues. Per germline, CDR1 SGDLS and CDR2 YYNGEE. CDR3 nucleotide sequence: TGTGCCAGCAGCTCCCCCGCTGGGACAGCTACCTACGAGCAGTACTTC. It translates to CASSSPAGTATYEQYF.

This clonotype occurred a few times. The genes are TRBV11-3 and TRBJ2-1; maybe TRBD2 (6 bases). V lost 2 bases to trimming and J lost 9 bases, with 20 bases between them. The CDR3 sequence is 16 residues long. CDR1 is SGHNT, CDR2 YENEEA, per germline. CDR3: CASSLIGGTLLGEQFF. CDR3 DNA: TGTGCCAGCAGCTTAATTGGAGGGACCTTGCTTGGTGAGCAGTTCTTC.

This clonotype was recorded many times. V usage is TRBV6-2 or TRBV6-3 and J usage is TRBJ1-1, with TRBD1 as a possible D gene (6 bases). Per germline, CDR1 MNHEY and CDR2 SVGEGT. The ends were cut back, 7 bases at V and 2 bases at J, with 14 bases in the middle. This CDR3 is 14 amino acids long. The CDR3 is CASKGHLKNTEAFF. CDR3 coding DNA: TGTGCCAGCAAGGGACACCTAAAAAACACTGAAGCTTTCTTT.

Concerning this clonotype: This may stem from a read error, because a much larger clone lies one nucleotide away. The chain combines TRBV29-1 with TRBJ2-7, with D possibly called TRBD1 or TRBD2 (6 bases each). Germline V gene sequence: CDR1 SQVTM, CDR2 ANQGSEA. This CDR3 has 14 residues. The V end was cut by 4 bases, the J end by 4 bases, with 17 bases between. CDR3 bases: TGCAGCGTTGCCTTTTGGGGGGCGAGGTACGAGCAGTACTTC. It yields the protein CSVAFWGARYEQYF.

This clonotype has a count of ten or more. The chain links TRBV4-3 to TRBJ2-6; D is unresolved. From germline, CDR1 is LGHNA and CDR2 YSLEER. The CDR3 loop spans 15 amino acids. V lost 0 bases and J 1 base, leaving 4 bases between the germline ends. Here the CDR3 DNA reads TGCGCCAGCAGCCAAGACAGATCTGGGGCCAACGTCCTGACTTTC. This translates into CASSQDRSGANVLTF.

This clonotype has a handful of counts. This chain links TRBV29-1 with TRBJ2-1, with 10 bases matching TRBD2. V was clipped by 7 bases and J by 4 bases; unmatched bases: 7. The CDR3 has 14 amino acids. From germline, CDR1 is SQVTM and CDR2 ANQGSEA. CDR3 in amino acids: CSADTSGMYNEQFF. Here the CDR3 DNA reads TGCAGCGCCGACACTAGCGGGATGTACAATGAGCAGTTCTTC.

Only a few counts were recorded for this clonotype. The gene calls are TRBV14 and TRBJ1-5; D is undetermined. Trimming took 1 base from V and 14 from J, leaving 15 bases between them. The CDR3 length is 13 residues. Germline lookup yields CDR1 SGHDN and CDR2 FVKESK. The CDR3 sequence is CASSQVSESQKHF. In DNA, the CDR3 is TGTGCCAGCAGCCAAGTGTCGGAATCGCAGAAGCATTTT.

This clonotype appeared a few times. V usage is TRBV19 and J usage is TRBJ2-1, with TRBD2 matching 7 bases. This CDR3 comprises 15 residues. Unmatched junction bases numbered 8, after V lost 9 bases and J lost 0 bases. The germline gives CDR1 LNHDA, CDR2 SQIVND (reference sequence). CDR3 sequence reads: CASTGGGLSYNEQFF. The CDR3 DNA sequence: TGTGCCAGCACGGGCGGGGGTCTCTCCTACAATGAGCAGTTCTTC.

This clonotype was observed a few times. The V and J genes are TRBV6-2 or TRBV6-3 and TRBJ2-2; D might be TRBD1 (6 bases). This CDR3 spans 13 amino acids. CDR1 is MNHEY, CDR2 SVGEGT, per germline. Trimming removed 8 bases from V and 7 bases from J, with 14 bases in between. CDR3 residues: CASWQGTNGELFF. The CDR3 DNA reads TGTGCCAGCTGGCAGGGGACGAACGGGGAGCTGTTTTTT.

This clonotype was recorded many times. The chain has TRBV12-3 or TRBV12-4 and TRBJ2-7, with 8 bases identical to TRBD1. Losses at the gene ends were 5 bases for V and 5 bases for J; bases not matched to a gene: 8. The CDR3 contains 14 residues. CDR3 nucleotide sequence: TGTGCCAGCAGTCCGGGGACAGGTTCCAACGAGCAGTACTTC. This codes for CASSPGTGSNEQYF.

The rearrangement links TRBV6-4 to TRBJ2-1; maybe TRBD2 (6 bases). The germline V and J ends were trimmed by 3 bases and 5 bases, with 11 bases remaining between them. Germline CDR1 reads MRHNA; CDR2 reads SNTAGT. This CDR3 comprises 14 residues. The CDR3 DNA reads TGTGCCAGCAGTGAAAGGGGAGGAAACAATGAGCAGTTCTTC. Its translation is CASSERGGNNEQFF.

The rearrangement links TRBV7-1 to TRBJ2-5; a possible D gene is TRBD2 (5 bases). TRBV7-1 is an ORF, with its function uncertain. The V and J ends lost 8 bases and 1 base respectively, with 11 bases between them. This CDR3 has 13 amino acids. CDR3 in DNA: TGTGCCAGCGGCCGCGGGCTCCAAGAGACCCAGTACTTC. Its protein is CASGRGLQETQYF.

This clonotype was detected a few times. The chain combines TRBV28 with TRBJ2-3; D is ambiguous. Trimming took off 6 bases at V and 10 bases at J, with 8 bases between the two ends. The CDR3 covers 10 residues. Per germline, CDR1 MDHEN and CDR2 SYDVKM. The CDR3: CASSPASQYF. CDR3 nucleotide sequence: TGTGCCAGCAGCCCAGCTTCGCAGTATTTT.

This clonotype was detected only a few times. The chain couples TRBV20-1 to TRBJ2-2; D may be TRBD1 (6 bases). Per germline, CDR1 DFQATT and CDR2 SNEGSKA (reference sequence). CDR3 length equals 15 residues. Trimming left V 6 bases short and J 1 base short, with 15 bases between. The CDR3 sequence: CSAKSLGQNTGELFF. CDR3 in DNA: TGCAGTGCAAAGAGCCTGGGACAGAACACCGGGGAGCTGTTTTTT.

This clonotype was observed a few times. This chain connects TRBV11-2 to TRBJ2-2; D is perhaps TRBD2 (6 bases). The CDR3 is 15 amino acids. CDR1 and CDR2 from the germline V gene are SGHAT and FQNNGV. V gave up 2 bases and J gave up 5 bases, with 12 bases separating them. The CDR3 DNA is TGTGCCAGCAGCTTAAGTACTAGCAATACCGGGGAGCTGTTTTTT. Protein product: CASSLSTSNTGELFF.

This clonotype was seen a single time. The rearrangement joins TRBV20-1 to TRBJ2-2; D possibly matches TRBD1 or TRBD2 (6 bases each). The CDR3 totals 16 residues. CDR1 is DFQATT, CDR2 SNEGSKA, per germline (reference sequence). Trimming cost V 0 bases and J 6 bases, with 17 bases left between them. CDR3 sequence reads: CSARDWGAQGPGELFF. The CDR3 DNA follows: TGCAGTGCTAGAGATTGGGGGGCGCAGGGTCCCGGGGAGCTGTTTTTT.

The chain couples TRBV5-1 to TRBJ2-1; 8 bases match TRBD1. The ends lost 4 bases at V and 0 bases at J; junction bases unmatched: 6. Germline values: CDR1 SGHRS, CDR2 YFSETQ. The CDR3 extends over 16 amino acids. The CDR3 DNA reads TGCGCCAGCAGCCTTGGACAGGGAAGCTCCTACAATGAGCAGTTCTTC. Protein sequence: CASSLGQGSSYNEQFF.

At least ten counts were recorded for this clonotype. The CDR3 bases are TGCGCCAGCAGCTCATCCGGGACAGGGGTCAATGAGCAGTTCTTC. It encodes CASSSSGTGVNEQFF. The rearrangement uses TRBV5-1 and TRBJ2-1; the match to TRBD1 covers 10 bases. The V gene's germline CDR1 is SGHRS and CDR2 YFSETQ. The CDR3 consists of 15 residues. V lost 3 bases to trimming and J lost 6 bases; unmatched junction nucleotides: 6.

The sample holds a few counts of this clonotype. The CDR3 nucleotides read TGTGCCAGCAGCTCGCGACACAGGGACCCGTACTTC. It specifies CASSSRHRDPYF. The gene calls are TRBV13 and TRBJ2-5; possible D gene TRBD1, 6 bases. CDR1 is PRHDT and CDR2 is FYEKMQ in the germline V gene (reference sequence). The CDR3 contains 12 residues. V shed 4 bases and J shed 13 bases, with 16 bases lying between them. Filled out from reference TRBV13 and TRBJ2-5, the complete variable domain reads AAGVIQSPRHLIKEKRETATLKCYPIPRHDTVYWYQQGPGQDPQFLISFYEKMQSDKGSIPDRFSAQQFSDYHSELNMSSLELGDSALYFCASSSRHRDPYFGPGTRLLVL.

This chain connects TRBV7-2 to TRBJ1-2; the D is unclear. V was trimmed by 2 bases and J by 4 bases, leaving 11 bases between them. Per germline, CDR1 SGHTA and CDR2 FQGNSA. This CDR3 is built from 14 residues. CDR3 nucleotides: TGTGCCAGCAGCTTAAGCAGAGGAAGCTATGGCTACACCTTC. It translates to CASSLSRGSYGYTF. The complete variable domain, with remaining parts taken from reference TRBV7-2 and TRBJ1-2, reads GAGVSQSPSNKVTEKGKDVELRCDPISGHTALYWYRQSLGQGLEFLIYFQGNSAPDKSGLPSDRFSAERTGGSVSTLTIQRTQQEDSAVYLCASSLSRGSYGYTFGSGTRLTVV.

This clonotype was counted between two and nine times. This sequence joins TRBV11-2 and TRBJ1-1; 7 bases match TRBD1. Trimming took 6 bases from V and 6 from J; bases not matched to a gene: 7. CDR1 SGHAT and CDR2 FQNNGV come from the germline V gene. This CDR3 spans 13 amino acids. CDR3 bases: TGTGCCAGCAGAGAACTCGGGACAGCTGAAGCTTTCTTT. Amino acid sequence: CASRELGTAEAFF.